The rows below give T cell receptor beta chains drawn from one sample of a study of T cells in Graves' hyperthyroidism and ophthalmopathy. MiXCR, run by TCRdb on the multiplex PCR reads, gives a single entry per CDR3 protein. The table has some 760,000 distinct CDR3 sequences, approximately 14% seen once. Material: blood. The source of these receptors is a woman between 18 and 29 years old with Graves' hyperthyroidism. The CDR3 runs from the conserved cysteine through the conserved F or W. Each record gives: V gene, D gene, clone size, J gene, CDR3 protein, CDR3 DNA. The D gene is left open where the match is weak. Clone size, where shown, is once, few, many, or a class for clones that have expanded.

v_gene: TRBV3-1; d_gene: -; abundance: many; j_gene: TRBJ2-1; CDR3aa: CASSHRSSYNEQFF; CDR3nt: TGTGCCAGCAGCCACCGAAGCTCCTACAATGAGCAGTTCTTC
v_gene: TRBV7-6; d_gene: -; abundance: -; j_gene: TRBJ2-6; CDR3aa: CASSSLMVGTSGANVLTF; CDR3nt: TGTGCCAGCAGCTCCCTCATGGTCGGTACCTCTGGGGCCAACGTCCTGACTTTC
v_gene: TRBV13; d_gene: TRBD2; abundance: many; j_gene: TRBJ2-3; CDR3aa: CASSSMGDYTDTQYF; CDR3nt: TGTGCCAGCAGCTCCATGGGGGACTACACAGATACGCAGTATTTT
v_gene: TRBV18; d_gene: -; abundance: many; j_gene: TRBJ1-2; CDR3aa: CASSPLLVDGYTF; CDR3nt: TGTGCCAGCTCACCACTCTTGGTTGATGGCTACACCTTC
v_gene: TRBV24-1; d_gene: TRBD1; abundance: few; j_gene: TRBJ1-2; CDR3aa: CATSDPGTGDRGYTF; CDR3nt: TGTGCCACCAGTGATCCCGGGACAGGGGATAGGGGCTACACCTTC
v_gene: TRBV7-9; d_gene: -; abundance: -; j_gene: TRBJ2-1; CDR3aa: CASSAMSRGDEQFF; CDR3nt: TGTGCCAGCAGCGCCATGAGCCGAGGGGATGAGCAGTTCTTC
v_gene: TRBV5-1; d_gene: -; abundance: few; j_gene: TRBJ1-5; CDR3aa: CASRTADQPQHF; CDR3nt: TGCGCCAGCAGGACAGCGGATCAGCCCCAGCATTTT
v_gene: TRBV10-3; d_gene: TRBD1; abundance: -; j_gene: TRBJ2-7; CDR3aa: CAISRRPGQGEAEQYF; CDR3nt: TGTGCCATCAGTAGACGTCCGGGACAGGGGGAGGCCGAGCAGTACTTC
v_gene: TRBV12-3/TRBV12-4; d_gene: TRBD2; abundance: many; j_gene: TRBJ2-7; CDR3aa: CASSSTGTSDYMEQYF; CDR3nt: TGTGCCAGCAGCTCTACCGGGACTAGCGACTATATGGAGCAGTACTTC
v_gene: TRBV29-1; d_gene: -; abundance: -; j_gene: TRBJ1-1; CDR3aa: CSSRRSPYTEAFF; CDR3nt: TGCAGCTCCCGAAGGTCCCCTTACACTGAAGCTTTCTTT
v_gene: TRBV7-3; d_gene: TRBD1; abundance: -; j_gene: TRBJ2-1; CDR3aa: CASSSGQTFDNEQFF; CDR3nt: TGTGCCAGCAGCTCGGGACAGACCTTTGACAATGAGCAGTTCTTC
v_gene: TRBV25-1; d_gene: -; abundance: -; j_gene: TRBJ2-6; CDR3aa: CASSHSHSGANVLTF; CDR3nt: TGTGCCAGCTCCCATTCCCACTCTGGGGCCAACGTCCTGACTTTC
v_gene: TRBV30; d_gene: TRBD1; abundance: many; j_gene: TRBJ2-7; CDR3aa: CAWSVGTGGIYEQYF; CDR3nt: TGTGCCTGGAGTGTTGGGACAGGAGGGATCTACGAGCAGTACTTC
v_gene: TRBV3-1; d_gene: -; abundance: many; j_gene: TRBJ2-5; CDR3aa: CASSQVEGYGTQYF; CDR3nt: TGTGCCAGCAGCCAAGTAGAAGGATATGGGACCCAGTACTTC
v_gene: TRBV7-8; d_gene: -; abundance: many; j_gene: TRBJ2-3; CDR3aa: CASSSPAGLPTDTQYF; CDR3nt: TGTGCCAGCAGCTCACCCGCCGGGCTCCCGACAGATACGCAGTATTTT
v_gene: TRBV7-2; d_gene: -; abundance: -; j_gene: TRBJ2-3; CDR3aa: CASSLALRTDTQYF; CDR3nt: TGTGCCAGCAGCTTAGCGTTACGGACAGATACGCAGTATTTT
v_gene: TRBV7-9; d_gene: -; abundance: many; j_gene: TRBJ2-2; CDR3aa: CASSLAFSLSNTGELFF; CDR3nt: TGTGCCAGCAGCTTGGCCTTTTCCCTCTCGAACACCGGGGAGCTGTTTTTT
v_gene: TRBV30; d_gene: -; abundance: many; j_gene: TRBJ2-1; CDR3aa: CAWSVTDNEQFF; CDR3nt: TGTGCCTGGAGTGTGACAGACAATGAGCAGTTCTTC
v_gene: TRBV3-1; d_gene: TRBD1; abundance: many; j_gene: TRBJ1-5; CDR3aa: CASRRGTDQDQPQHF; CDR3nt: TGTGCCAGCAGACGAGGGACAGATCAAGATCAGCCCCAGCATTTT
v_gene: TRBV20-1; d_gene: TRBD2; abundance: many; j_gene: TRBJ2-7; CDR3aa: CSAGLGEGAYEQYF; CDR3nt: TGCAGTGCGGGGTTGGGGGAGGGAGCCTACGAGCAGTACTTC
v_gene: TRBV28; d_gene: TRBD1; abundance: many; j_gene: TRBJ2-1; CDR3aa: CASSLWTGGVEQFF; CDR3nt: TGTGCCAGCAGTTTATGGACAGGGGGCGTCGAGCAGTTCTTC
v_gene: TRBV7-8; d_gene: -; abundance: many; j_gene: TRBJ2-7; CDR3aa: CASSLGASVTYEQYF; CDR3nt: TGTGCCAGCAGCTTAGGTGCTAGCGTGACCTACGAGCAGTACTTC
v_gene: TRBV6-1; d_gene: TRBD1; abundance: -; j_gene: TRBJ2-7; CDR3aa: CASQTGSYEQYF; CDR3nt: TGTGCCAGCCAGACAGGGTCCTACGAGCAGTACTTC
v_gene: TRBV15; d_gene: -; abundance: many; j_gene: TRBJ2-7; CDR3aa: CATSREDSGGYEQYF; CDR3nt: TGTGCCACCAGCAGGGAAGACAGTGGGGGATACGAGCAGTACTTC
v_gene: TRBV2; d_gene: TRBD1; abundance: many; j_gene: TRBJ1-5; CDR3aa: CASTEEGQSNQPQHF; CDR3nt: TGTGCCAGCACCGAAGAGGGACAGAGCAATCAGCCCCAGCATTTT
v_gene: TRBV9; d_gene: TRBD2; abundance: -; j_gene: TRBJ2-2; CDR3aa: CASGVGLAGVTGELFF; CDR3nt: TGTGCCAGCGGCGTAGGACTAGCGGGAGTCACCGGGGAGCTGTTTTTT
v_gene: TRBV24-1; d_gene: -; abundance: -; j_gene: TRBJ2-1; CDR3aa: CATSVSSRGEQFF; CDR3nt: TGTGCCACCAGTGTGTCCTCCCGGGGTGAGCAGTTCTTC
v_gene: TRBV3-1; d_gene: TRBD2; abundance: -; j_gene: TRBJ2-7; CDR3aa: CASSQEGGDYEQYF; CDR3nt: TGTGCCAGCAGCCAAGAGGGGGGGGACTACGAGCAGTACTTC
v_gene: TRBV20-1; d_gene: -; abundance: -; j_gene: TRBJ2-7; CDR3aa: CSARRSGRPYEQYF; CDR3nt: TGCAGTGCTAGAAGGTCGGGACGCCCCTACGAGCAGTACTTC
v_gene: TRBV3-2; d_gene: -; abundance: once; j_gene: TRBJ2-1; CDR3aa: CASSLSGTGGPNEQFF; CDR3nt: TGTGCCAGCAGCCTATCCGGGACAGGGGGTCCAAATGAGCAGTTCTTC
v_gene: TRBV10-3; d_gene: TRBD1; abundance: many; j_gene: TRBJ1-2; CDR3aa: CAISESGQDGYTF; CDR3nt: TGTGCCATCAGTGAGTCCGGACAGGATGGCTACACCTTC
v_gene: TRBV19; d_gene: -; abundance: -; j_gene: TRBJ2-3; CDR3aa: CASKGGSDTQYF; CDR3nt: TGTGCCAGTAAGGGGGGATCAGATACGCAGTATTTT